This entry lists 31 T cell receptor beta chains sequenced from one sample in a study of identical twins. TCRdb processed the 5' RACE reads anew with MiXCR; each CDR3 protein has one entry. The sample shows around 670,000 distinct CDR3 sequences, 5.5% to 6.5% of them seen only once. Sequencing was carried out using naive T cells sorted from blood. Every receptor here comes from a man younger than 35 in good health.

In this sample, this clonotype turned up many times. This sequence joins TRBV12-3 or TRBV12-4 and TRBJ1-2; D might be TRBD1 (6 bases). The V end was cut by 5 bases, the J end by 6 bases, with 13 bases between. This CDR3 spans 13 amino acids. The CDR3 nucleotides are TGTGCCAGCAGTCAACAGGGCGGCGATGGCTACACCTTC. Translated, it gives CASSQQGGDGYTF.

In this sample, this clonotype turned up many times. The V and J genes are TRBV27 and TRBJ1-5, with 10 bases lining up with TRBD1. Looked up from germline, CDR1 is MNHEY and CDR2 is SMNVEV (reference sequence). Losses at the gene ends were 2 bases for V and 5 bases for J; bases not matched to a gene: 6. The CDR3 is 16 residues long. The CDR3 spells CASSLRGQGLDQPQHF. CDR3 nucleotide sequence: TGTGCCAGCAGTTTAAGGGGACAGGGGTTGGATCAGCCCCAGCATTTT.

This clonotype was picked up many times. This chain uses TRBV27 with TRBJ1-5; D is possibly TRBD1 (6 bases). The V gene lost 0 bases and the J gene lost 0 bases, with 9 bases spanning the gap. The CDR3 is 16 residues long. From germline, CDR1 is MNHEY and CDR2 SMNVEV (reference sequence). CDR3 nucleotide sequence: TGTGCCAGCAGTTTATCAGGGGGGAGTAGCAATCAGCCCCAGCATTTT. Residues: CASSLSGGSSNQPQHF.

This chain joins TRBV14 and TRBJ2-5; D unresolved. Trimming removed 1 base at V and 8 bases at J, with 8 bases between. The CDR3 is made up of 12 amino acids. Germline loops: CDR1 SGHDN, CDR2 FVKESK. The chain's CDR3 is CASSQGPATQYF. In DNA form, the CDR3 reads TGTGCCAGCAGCCAAGGGCCAGCAACCCAGTACTTC.

There are many counts of this clonotype. The gene calls are TRBV10-3 and TRBJ2-7; 8 nucleotides align to TRBD1. CDR1 is ENHRY, CDR2 SYGVKD, per germline. The V segment lost 7 bases and the J segment 5 bases; nucleotides outside the gene matches: 4. The CDR3 contains 12 residues. CDR3 sequence (DNA): TGTGCCATCAACCCAGGGGGCAACGAGCAGTACTTC. It yields the protein CAINPGGNEQYF.

Worth noting for this clonotype: The junction does not match germline at one end; this may be a read error. This chain links TRBV28 with TRBJ2-1, with TRBD2 matching over 8 bases. The V gene's germline CDR1 is MDHEN and CDR2 SYDVKM. The CDR3 is 13 amino acids. In DNA form, the CDR3 reads TGTGCCAGCAGACAAAGACCGGGACTAGGAAATCTCTTC. It yields the protein CASRQRPGLGNLF.

Many counts were recorded for this clonotype. This chain connects TRBV12-3 or TRBV12-4 to TRBJ2-1; TRBD2 matches at 8 bases. The CDR3 loop spans 16 amino acids. V was clipped by 6 bases and J by 0 bases; unmatched bases: 7. CDR3 amino acids: CASSSVAGTSYNEQFF. The CDR3 nucleotides read TGTGCCAGCAGCTCTGTAGCGGGAACCTCCTACAATGAGCAGTTCTTC.

This clonotype was detected many times. The rearrangement links TRBV29-1 to TRBJ2-1, with D possibly being TRBD1 or TRBD2 (5 bases each). Germline CDR1 and CDR2: SQVTM and ANQGSEA. V was pared by 4 bases and J by 7 bases, with 8 bases between. The CDR3 sequence is 11 residues long. The CDR3 coding sequence is TGCAGCGTTGTGTGGGGGAATGAGCAGTTCTTC. Protein sequence: CSVVWGNEQFF.

This clonotype was seen repeatedly, ten times or more. The J gene is TRBJ2-3, the V gene TRBV5-1, with 12 bases fitting TRBD1. Germline trimming cut 4 bases from V and 5 bases from J; bases unmatched to any gene: 5. The CDR3 runs 15 residues. Germline assignment: CDR1 SGHRS and CDR2 YFSETQ. CDR3 residues: CASSTGTGGQDTQYF. CDR3 bases: TGCGCCAGCAGCACAGGGACAGGGGGCCAAGATACGCAGTATTTT.

This clonotype appeared many times. The CDR3 here is CASSSAEGTDYTGELFF. CDR3 nucleotide sequence: TGTGCCAGCAGCTCAGCCGAGGGGACAGATTACACCGGGGAGCTGTTTTTT. The chain carries TRBV7-9 and TRBJ2-2; 7 nucleotides line up with TRBD1. There are 17 residues in the CDR3. V dropped 4 bases and J dropped 3; count of bases not matched to a gene: 11. CDR1 and CDR2 (germline): SEHNR, FQNEAQ (reference sequence).

The V call is TRBV30, the J call TRBJ1-4; no definite D call. In germline, CDR1 is GTSNPN, CDR2 SVGIG (reference sequence). CDR3 length equals 14 residues. V was pared by 2 bases and J by 13 bases, with 20 bases between. CDR3 in amino acids: CAWSHSKRTLGLFF. CDR3 coding DNA: TGTGCCTGGAGTCATTCAAAGAGGACGTTAGGACTGTTTTTT.

V usage is TRBV7-9 and J usage is TRBJ2-7; 8 bases match TRBD2. J was trimmed by 6 bases and V by 4 bases; bases with no gene match: 5. Germline V gene data show CDR1 as SEHNR and CDR2 as FQNEAQ (reference sequence). The CDR3 contains 13 residues. Here the CDR3 reads CASSSGGPPEQYF. The CDR3 DNA sequence: TGTGCCAGCAGCTCGGGGGGGCCGCCCGAGCAGTACTTC. The full variable domain, its missing parts supplied by reference TRBV7-9 and TRBJ2-7, is DTGVSQNPRHKITKRGQNVTFRCDPISEHNRLYWYRQTLGQGPEFLTYFQNEAQLEKSRLLSDRFSAERPKGSFSTLEIQRTEQGDSAMYLCASSSGGPPEQYFGPGTRLTVT.

V usage is TRBV14 and J usage is TRBJ2-1, with TRBD2 identical over 11 bases. Germline-derived CDR1 and CDR2 are SGHDN and FVKESK. The J segment lost 10 bases and the V segment lost 3 bases, leaving 5 bases of the junction unmatched. This CDR3 region has 14 residues. The CDR3 nucleotides are TGTGCCAGCAGCCAGGGACTAGCGGCGCGGGAGCAGTTCTTC. This translates into CASSQGLAAREQFF.

This clonotype was picked up many times. The rearrangement joins TRBV10-3 to TRBJ2-1, with TRBD2 identical over 8 bases. Germline V gives CDR1 ENHRY, CDR2 SYGVKD. The CDR3 is 13 residues long. The V gene end was trimmed by 10 bases and the J gene end by 9 bases; junction bases not matched to a gene: 11. CDR3 DNA: TGTGCCACCGGGAGGGAGGGCGCCGTTGAGCAGTTCTTC. Translated, it gives CATGREGAVEQFF.

A few counts support this clonotype. The chain couples TRBV20-1 to TRBJ2-2, with TRBD1 matching over 8 bases. CDR3 length: 17 residues. Unmatched junction bases numbered 10, after V lost 1 base and J lost 3 bases. Germline values: CDR1 DFQATT, CDR2 SNEGSKA (reference sequence). The CDR3 protein is CSARARRDRRDTGELFF. Written as DNA, the CDR3 is TGCAGTGCTAGAGCCCGGAGGGACAGGAGAGACACCGGGGAGCTGTTTTTT.

This clonotype was recorded many times. V usage is TRBV9 and J usage is TRBJ1-1; 7 bases agree with TRBD1. Trimming removed 4 bases from V and 3 bases from J; junction bases left unmatched: 9. This CDR3 is 15 amino acids long. Germline V gene sequence: CDR1 SGDLS, CDR2 YYNGEE. The CDR3 here is CASSPETGWHTEAFF. In nucleotides, the CDR3 is TGTGCCAGCAGCCCAGAGACAGGGTGGCACACTGAAGCTTTCTTT. The whole variable domain, filled in from reference TRBV9 and TRBJ1-1, reads DSGVTQTPKHLITATGQRVTLRCSPRSGDLSVYWYQQSLDQGLQFLIQYYNGEERAKGNILERFSAQQFPDLHSELNLSSLELGDSALYFCASSPETGWHTEAFFGQGTRLTVV.

This clonotype was found many times. The chain carries TRBV6-1 and TRBJ2-2; D tentatively fits TRBD1 or TRBD2 (5 bases each). Germline V gene data show CDR1 as MNHNS and CDR2 as SASEGT. The CDR3 is 14 residues long. V was shortened by 7 bases and J by 1 base, with 10 bases between the two germline ends. The DNA for the CDR3 is TGTGCCAGCAACGGGGCAGGGAACACCGGGGAGCTGTTTTTT. Amino acids: CASNGAGNTGELFF.

In regard to this clonotype: Given a much more abundant clone one base away, this may be a read error. V and J are TRBV9 and TRBJ2-7; maybe TRBD2 (5 bases). This CDR3 has 15 residues. The germline V gene encodes CDR1 SGDLS and CDR2 YYNGEE. Here the CDR3 DNA reads TGTGCCAGCGGCGTAGGTCGCGGGCCAACCTACGAGCAGTACTTC. Its translation is CASGVGRGPTYEQYF. The full variable domain, its missing parts supplied by reference TRBV9 and TRBJ2-7, is DSGVTQTPKHLITATGQRVTLRCSPRSGDLSVYWYQQSLDQGLQFLIQYYNGEERAKGNILERFSAQQFPDLHSELNLSSLELGDSALYFCASGVGRGPTYEQYFGPGTRLTVT.

Only a few counts were recorded for this clonotype. This sequence joins TRBV12-3 or TRBV12-4 and TRBJ2-3; D not certain. Trimming took off 1 base at V and 4 bases at J, with 15 bases between the two ends. CDR3 length: 16 residues. In DNA, the CDR3 is TGTGCCAGCAGTTTAGAAAAAAAGTTAGCCGCAGATACGCAGTATTTT. It specifies CASSLEKKLAADTQYF.

This clonotype showed up many times. The V and J genes are TRBV12-3 or TRBV12-4 and TRBJ2-7; perhaps TRBD1 as D (6 bases). This CDR3 is 14 amino acids long. V was shortened by 7 bases and J by 1 base, with 14 bases between the two germline ends. CDR3 sequence reads: CASTFRGRSYEQYV. In DNA form, the CDR3 reads TGTGCCAGCACCTTCAGGGGACGGTCCTACGAGCAGTACGTC.

This clonotype was found many times. The V and J genes are TRBV29-1 and TRBJ2-2, with D unclear. CDR1 is SQVTM and CDR2 is ANQGSEA in the germline V gene. The CDR3 contains 13 residues. V dropped 4 bases and J dropped 4 bases, with 10 bases sitting between them. CDR3 in amino acids: CSVVPVGTGELFF. The CDR3 coding sequence is TGCAGCGTTGTTCCGGTTGGCACCGGGGAGCTGTTTTTT.

The chain links TRBV9 to TRBJ2-1; 10 positions match TRBD2. The CDR3 consists of 14 residues. Losses at the gene ends were 7 bases for V and 8 bases for J; bases not matched to a gene: 9. Germline assignment: CDR1 SGDLS and CDR2 YYNGEE. CDR3: CASGRAGGVDEQFF. Written as DNA, the CDR3 is TGTGCCAGCGGTAGAGCGGGAGGGGTGGATGAGCAGTTCTTC.

This clonotype has a count of ten or more. This sequence joins TRBV20-1 and TRBJ2-1; 8 positions match TRBD1. With V trimmed by 0 bases and J by 8 bases, 12 bases remained unmatched. Germline V lookup: CDR1 DFQATT, CDR2 SNEGSKA (reference sequence). The CDR3 length is 16 residues. The chain's CDR3 is CSARERRTGRNDEQFF. As DNA, the CDR3 is TGCAGTGCTAGAGAACGCCGGACAGGGAGGAATGATGAGCAGTTCTTC.

This clonotype was seen ten or more times. The chain uses TRBV12-3 or TRBV12-4 and TRBJ2-2, with D perhaps TRBD1 or TRBD2 (5 bases each). This CDR3 has 13 amino acids. Deletions cut 10 bases from V and 4 bases from J, with 13 bases between. The CDR3 here is CAIRDLPTGELFF. The CDR3 DNA reads TGTGCCATCCGGGACCTCCCCACCGGGGAGCTGTTTTTT.

This clonotype was seen ten or more times. The gene calls are TRBV5-1 and TRBJ2-1; 7 bases agree with TRBD1. The germline CDR1 and CDR2 sequences are SGHRS and YFSETQ. The CDR3 runs 14 residues. V was pared by 4 bases and J by 7 bases, with 8 bases of the junction left unmatched. CDR3 amino acids: CASSVRDRENEQFF. The CDR3 DNA reads as TGCGCCAGCAGCGTACGGGACAGAGAAAATGAGCAGTTCTTC.

This clonotype showed up just a few times. The V gene is TRBV6-2 or TRBV6-3, the J gene TRBJ2-3; 9 bases match TRBD1. V trimming: 10 bases; J trimming: 5 bases; junction bases outside the gene matches: 7. Germline V CDR1 and CDR2: MNHEY, SVGEGT. This CDR3 comprises 13 residues. CDR3 nucleotide sequence: TGTGCCACCAACAGGGGGCTGGGAGATACGCAGTATTTT. Protein: CATNRGLGDTQYF.

This clonotype occurred many times. Relative to the germline gene, one junction end is altered; a read error may explain this. The rearrangement links TRBV5-1 to TRBJ2-1; 12 bases fit TRBD2. Germline V gene lookup returns CDR1 SGHRS and CDR2 YFSETQ. The CDR3 runs to 15 residues. This CDR3 is CASSLAGGAYNEQFF. The DNA of the CDR3 is TGTGCCAGCAGTCTAGCGGGAGGGGCTTACAATGAGCAGTTCTTC.

In its sample, this clonotype was seen many times. The chain couples TRBV7-9 to TRBJ1-5; possible D gene TRBD1, 6 bases. The CDR3 has 17 residues. Looked up from germline, CDR1 is SEHNR and CDR2 is FQNEAQ (reference sequence). V was pared by 4 bases and J by 2 bases, with 18 bases between. The CDR3 nucleotides are TGTGCCAGCAGCTCCTCGACAGGACCCGGGGGCAATCAGCCCCAGCATTTT. Its translation: CASSSSTGPGGNQPQHF.

V gene TRBV7-8 combines with J gene TRBJ2-3; D not certain. V gave up 4 bases and J gave up 4 bases, with 9 bases separating them. The CDR3 has 13 residues. Germline V CDR1 and CDR2: SGHVS, FQNEAQ. This chain's CDR3 is CASSSVQADTQYF. The CDR3 DNA is TGTGCCAGCAGCTCAGTCCAGGCAGATACGCAGTATTTT.

In this sample, this clonotype turned up many times. This chain links TRBV6-1 with TRBJ2-1; either TRBD1 or TRBD2 may supply D (5 bases each). Germline CDR1 MNHNS, CDR2 SASEGT. V was clipped by 4 bases and J by 8 bases, with 12 bases between them. The CDR3 extends over 13 amino acids. CDR3 DNA: TGTGCCAGCAGTGGGACTGGGGCCCATGAGCAGTTCTTC. It specifies CASSGTGAHEQFF.

This clonotype was counted many times. This CDR3 reads CASSGEQDTQYF. The CDR3 DNA reads TGTGCCAGCAGTGGAGAGCAGGATACGCAGTATTTT. The rearrangement joins TRBV2 to TRBJ2-3; D remains unclear. The V end was cut by 4 bases, the J end by 6 bases, with 8 bases between. CDR1 is SNHLY, CDR2 FYNNEI, per germline. This CDR3 comprises 12 residues.